This T cell receptor beta chain was sequenced for a study of blood T cell repertoires in COVID-19. Whole-study context: COVID-19 samples from acute and convalescent phases originated in the United States, Italy and Spain.

V shed 2 bases and J 5 bases; nucleotides not matched to a gene: 13. This CDR3 spans 19 amino acids. Per the authors' pipeline: Reference gene primers were amplified, and this amplification served to estimate nucleated cell counts. TCRdb's table, derived via immunoSEQ multiplex PCR, lists solely in-frame clones and lacks some. V and J calls and clone size are as listed in that table; D and trimming were resolved from the DNA. The sample includes roughly 8,200 clones, around nine tenths of them seen just once. The chain joins TRBV5-3 to TRBJ2-1; 13 bases are shared with TRBD2. TRBV5-3 is filed as an ORF, its function uncertain. The source material was peripheral blood. The receptor was derived from a human donor with active COVID-19. The donor label of this sample is uncertain. Here the CDR3 DNA reads TGTGCCAGAAGCTTTACAGAACTAGCGGGAGGGCCCTGGAACAATGAGCAGTTCTTC. This codes for CARSFTELAGGPWNNEQFF.